This TCR beta chain was recovered during a study of T cells in Graves' hyperthyroidism and ophthalmopathy (dated by TCRdb to about 2019). For the wider study: Peripheral blood samples were taken at the time of initial diagnosis, prior to any treatment. To identify TCR V-J signatures that set the groups apart, the researchers used a discovery cohort of 100 or so patients, made up of approximately 43 with Graves' ophthalmopathy and approximately 57 with stable Graves' hyperthyroidism. Prospective prediction of ophthalmopathy was tested in an independent validation cohort consisting of some 20 hyperthyroidism patients and more than 15 patients who later progressed to ophthalmopathy. The 75 to 100 discovery patients were divided at random into training and test sets in a 7:3 ratio. In addition, the study compared T-cell repertoires in thyroid tissue and in blood from about 6 Graves' hyperthyroidism patients. After blood sampling, hyperthyroidism patients were treated with methimazole at a starting dose of 30 mg daily, and ophthalmopathy patients were treated with high-dose intravenous methylprednisolone. TCR Vbeta CDR3 sequencing of some 140 peripheral blood samples (over 40 ophthalmopathy, 75 to 80 hyperthyroidism and some 17 progressor patients) is reported in the paper.

In the germline V gene (reference sequence), CDR1 corresponds to LGHDT and CDR2 to YNNKEL. The germline V end is reduced by 4 bases and the J end by 1 base; junction bases left unmatched: 6. Its CDR3 holds 16 amino acids, cysteine through phenylalanine. Just the 48-base CDR3 DNA is kept, in frame starting at base 1. The TCR beta CDR3 regions were amplified from the RNA transcripts. The first round of RT-PCR for the TCR CDR3 was performed with the HTBI primer set and the Qiagen OneStep RT-PCR kit. A second multiplex PCR round built the libraries, followed by size selection and purification. Libraries were sequenced paired-end with 100 bp reads on an Illumina HiSeq2000. The study's own analysis went as follows. SOAPnuke was used to process the raw data, throwing out any read that contained adapters or uncalled bases, had a mean Phred below 15, or lacked an exact constant-primer or identifier match. COPE v1.2.5 was used to merge high-quality paired reads, and clonotypes were defined as unique nucleotide sequences. MiTCR v1.1 was used to align clonotypes to the IMGT TRBV, TRBD and TRBJ reference segments. The analysis was restricted to V-J combinations with a frequency above 0.0001, which together covered 99% to 99.2% of the repertoires. A TCS score was defined as the ratio of F50 (clonal expansion) to E x V (chaos), with BLOSUM62-based TCRdist applied between CDR3 peptides within each V-J. Welch's t-statistics and random forest reduced 500 to 650 V-J features to roughly 13, which were used in a naive Bayes classifier (R e1071). The raw public reads went through TCRdb reprocessing: fastp at Q25, MiXCR clone calling, in-frame beta chains kept. Rows with one shared CDR3 protein collapse into an entry with the most common genes and DNA. It is TCRdb's table, rather than the study itself, that gives the V and J calls and clone size. This sample holds roughly 330,000 distinct CDR3 sequences; approximately 15% were observed only once. Jointly, the top ten make up approximately 33% of the sample.

This clonotype occurred many times. This clone's antigen is unknown. Base qualities are missing; no much larger clone stands one base away. Graves' hyperthyroidism was defined as stable when no progression to ophthalmopathy occurred over 18 months of follow-up. Hyperthyroidism patients were aged 18 to 65 years and newly diagnosed, with disease duration of less than 2 months. Patients with uncontrolled infections, other autoimmune diseases, pregnancy or lactation were excluded. Diagnoses were based on clinical symptoms, serum thyroxine and TRAb, thyroid ultrasound and orbital computed tomography. PBMCs were separated from under 11 ml of fresh peripheral blood using Ficoll-Paque density gradient centrifugation. Trizol reagent was used to extract total RNA, and RNA quality was then checked on an Agilent 2100 Bioanalyzer. Overall results and qualifications from the work: Most expanded thyroid clonotypes (frequency above 0.001) were also detected in blood, a finding suggesting that blood repertoires may reflect thyroid immune responses. A 13 V-J signature model separated ophthalmopathy from stable hyperthyroidism, with 87.88% sensitivity and 81% to 83% specificity in cross-validation and 80%/75% in testing. In validation, the model predicted progression to ophthalmopathy a median of roughly 6.5 months before onset, with about 64% sensitivity and about 72% specificity. No statistical method was used to set the sample size in advance, and investigators knew the group allocation.

The sequenced sample consisted of blood. This clonotype was obtained from a man younger than 40 with Graves' hyperthyroidism. In this chain, TRBV3-1 is recombined with TRBJ1-3; TRBD1 matches 8 bases in the middle. The encoded CDR3 is CASSPGGPLSGNTIYF. Read as DNA, the sequence is TGTGCCAGCAGCCCAGGGGGCCCCCTATCTGGAAACACCATATATTTT.